Each of the 7 T cell receptor beta chains below was sequenced from the same sample in a study of T cells in tumors after PD-1 blockade. The assay was immunoSEQ multiplex PCR, and TCRdb's table has in-frame clones only and misses some. The sample yields more than 40,000 clones, under 85% seen once. The material was PBMCs, obtained before anti-PD-1 therapy. The source is a human donor with advanced basal cell or squamous cell carcinoma (not recorded which).

The chain recombines TRBV19 with TRBJ2-1; D uncertain. This CDR3 has 13 residues. CDR1 and CDR2 from the germline V gene are LNHDA and SQIVND (reference sequence). The germline V and J ends were trimmed by 5 bases and 6 bases, with 11 bases remaining between them. CDR3 residues: CASSASRFNEQFF. CDR3 bases: TGTGCCAGTAGTGCCTCTAGGTTCAATGAGCAGTTCTTC.

The genes are TRBV29-1 and TRBJ1-1; unclear D gene. The V gene lost 3 bases and the J gene lost 8 bases, with 10 bases spanning the gap. There are 11 residues in the CDR3. Germline V gene data show CDR1 as SQVTM and CDR2 as ANQGSEA. The CDR3 protein is CSVDGIWEAFF. DNA of the CDR3: TGCAGCGTTGATGGTATATGGGAAGCTTTCTTT.

V and J are TRBV10-3 and TRBJ2-1; 10 bases match TRBD1. The V gene end was trimmed by 3 bases and the J gene end by 5 bases; junction bases not matched to a gene: 7. This CDR3 comprises 16 residues. Germline loops: CDR1 ENHRY, CDR2 SYGVKD. The CDR3 coding sequence is TGTGCCATCAGTGATCCCGGGGGGACAGGGGACAATGAGCAGTTCTTC. Its protein product is CAISDPGGTGDNEQFF.

The V and J genes are TRBV24-1 and TRBJ2-5, with a possible D match to TRBD2 (5 bases). Germline CDR1 is KGHDR and CDR2 is SFDVKD. Trimming stripped 1 base from V and 0 bases from J, with 8 bases between. The length of the CDR3 is 15 residues. CDR3 sequence reads: CATSDFRRDQETQYF. CDR3 DNA: TGTGCCACCAGTGATTTTCGGCGGGACCAAGAGACCCAGTACTTC.

The chain couples TRBV30 to TRBJ2-5, with D hard to call. The CDR3 runs to 13 residues. Germline V gives CDR1 GTSNPN, CDR2 SVGIG (reference sequence). Trimming pared 3 bases from V and 2 bases from J, leaving 10 bases between. The CDR3 DNA is TGTGCCTGGAGGGACCGCATACAAGAGACCCAGTACTTC. The encoded protein is CAWRDRIQETQYF. Supplemented by reference TRBV30 and TRBJ2-5, the full variable domain reads SQTIHQWPATLVQPVGSPLSLECTVEGTSNPNLYWYRQAAGRGLQLLFYSVGIGQISSEVPQNLSASRPQDRQFILSSKKLLLSDSGFYLCAWRDRIQETQYFGPGTRLLVL.

This chain uses TRBV19 with TRBJ1-2; TRBD1 agrees at 8 bases. Germline trimming cut 2 bases from V and 9 bases from J; bases unmatched to any gene: 8. The CDR3 contains 14 residues. The germline V gene encodes CDR1 LNHDA and CDR2 SQIVND (reference sequence). The chain's CDR3 is CASSIQGASPSYTF. The DNA for the CDR3 is TGTGCCAGTAGTATACAGGGGGCGTCTCCAAGCTACACCTTC.

This chain uses TRBV28 with TRBJ1-2; 8 bases align to TRBD1. The CDR3 loop spans 16 amino acids. Germline assignment: CDR1 MDHEN and CDR2 SYDVKM. The trim removed 5 bases at V and 0 bases at J, leaving 8 bases unmatched. CDR3 sequence (DNA): TGTGCCAGCAGTCCACATCAGGACAGGGCTAACTATGGCTACACCTTC. Translating it yields CASSPHQDRANYGYTF.